Listed here is a single T cell receptor (beta chain). The sample originates from a study of blood T cell repertoires in COVID-19. Background on the study: Spain, Italy and the United States supplied samples that represented acute and convalescent COVID-19.

Original analysis: Amplification of reference gene primers provided the estimated nucleated cell counts. The method was immunoSEQ multiplex PCR; TCRdb's version includes in-frame clones alone and lacks a portion of them. V, J and clone size reflect that table, while D and trimming were determined from the DNA. Among 30,000 to 40,000 clones, about four fifths were seen once, and the ten largest hold around 20%. Trimming cost V 4 bases and J 4 bases, with 13 bases left between them. This CDR3 has 15 amino acids. Germline V lookup: CDR1 KGHDR, CDR2 SFDVKD. The gene calls are TRBV24-1 and TRBJ1-5, with D maybe TRBD1 (5 bases). The sample taken for sequencing was peripheral blood. The source of this sequence is a man aged 70-80 years with acute or convalescent COVID-19. CDR3 DNA sequence: TGTGCCACCAGTGACCACGACAGCCTGAATCAGCCCCAGCATTTT. Residues: CATSDHDSLNQPQHF.